The entry below describes one TCR beta chain. Its antigen is not known. Drawing of peripheral blood yielded about 9.7 milliliters from each donor. The entry originates in a study of blood T cells in healthy people across ages. Findings of the study overall: Investigators treated diversity estimates from one million T cells as underestimates.

Looked up from germline, CDR1 is WSHSY and CDR2 is SAAADI. CDR3 length: 12 amino acids. Trimming left V 7 bases short and J 8 bases short, with 15 bases between. Sample-barcoded 5' priming and a J-beta primer mix drove a second PCR of 7 to 11 cycles. TCRdb independently ran MiXCR on the 5' RACE reads; one entry per CDR3 protein. The sample records about 1.6 million distinct CDR3 sequences, 34% being singletons. J is TRBJ2-7 and V is TRBV10-2; the D gene is possibly TRBD2 (5 bases). This sequence was found in a woman in her twenties or thirties in good health. The sequencing input was blood. This chain's CDR3 is CASNEGSGQQYF. The CDR3, as DNA: TGCGCCAGCAACGAGGGATCGGGTCAGCAGTACTTC.